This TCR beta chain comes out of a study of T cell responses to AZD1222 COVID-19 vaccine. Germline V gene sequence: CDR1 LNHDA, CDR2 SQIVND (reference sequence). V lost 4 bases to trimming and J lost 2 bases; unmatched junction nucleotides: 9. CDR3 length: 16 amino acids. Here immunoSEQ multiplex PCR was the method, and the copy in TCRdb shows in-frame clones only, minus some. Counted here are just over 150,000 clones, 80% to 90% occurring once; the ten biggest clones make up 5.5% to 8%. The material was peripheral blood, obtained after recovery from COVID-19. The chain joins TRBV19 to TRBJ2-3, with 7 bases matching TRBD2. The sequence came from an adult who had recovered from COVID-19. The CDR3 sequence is CASSSPGGRATDTQYF. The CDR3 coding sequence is TGTGCCAGTAGTAGCCCCGGGGGGAGGGCCACAGATACGCAGTATTTT. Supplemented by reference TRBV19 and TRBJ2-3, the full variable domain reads DGGITQSPKYLFRKEGQNVTLSCEQNLNHDAMYWYRQDPGQGLRLIYYSQIVNDFQKGDIAEGYSVSREKKESFPLTVTSAQKNPTAFYLCASSSPGGRATDTQYFGPGTRLTVL.